This TCR beta chain was profiled in a study of T cell changes during pregnancy in multiple sclerosis. Clones were read by immunoSEQ multiplex PCR, and TCRdb kept only the in-frame ones, dropping some. Of just under 35,000 clones listed, roughly 93% are singletons. The junction had 8 bases not matched to a gene; V was cut back by 8 bases and J by 5 bases. This CDR3 contains 13 residues. The germline CDR1 and CDR2 sequences are MNHNS and SASEGT. Sequencing was performed on peripheral blood, taken in the second trimester of pregnancy. This TCR came from a female donor in good health, enrolled as a control in a pregnancy study. The chain recombines TRBV6-1 with TRBJ2-7, with 8 bases aligning to TRBD1. This CDR3 is CASVGTGLNEQYF. For the CDR3, the DNA is TGTGCCAGCGTGGGGACAGGCTTAAACGAGCAGTACTTC.